These 25 T cell receptor beta chains share one sample of origin, sequenced in a study of vaccination effects on CD4 cells after COVID-19. No antigens are known for them. Sequencing used immunoSEQ multiplex PCR; TCRdb keeps in-frame clones, though not all of them. The table lists approximately 70,000 clones, roughly three quarters of them singletons. Sequencing followed a ViraFEST assay step that expanded antigen-specific CD4+ T cells with viral peptide pools. Following 10 days of culture, CD4+ T cells were isolated. Two doses of BNT162b2 or mRNA-1273 vaccine were administered to participants. The source was CD4+ T cells from PBMCs cultured with HCoV-OC43 spike peptides, collected after COVID-19 vaccination. Subset of the sample: HCoV-OC43 spike overlapping peptide pool stimulation. The receptors originated from a human donor who received a COVID-19 vaccine.

The chain has TRBV6-2 or TRBV6-3 and TRBJ1-5; D call uncertain. The CDR3 runs to 17 residues. V was shortened by 6 bases and J by 5 bases, with 23 bases between the two germline ends. The germline V gene encodes CDR1 MNHEY and CDR2 SVGEGT. The DNA for the CDR3 is TGTGCCAGCAGCTCTCAAATTGAGATCAACCCTGATCAGCCCCAGCATTTT. Protein: CASSSQIEINPDQPQHF.

The chain combines TRBV3-1 (or the pseudogene TRBV3-2) with TRBJ2-3; D uncertain. Germline-derived CDR1 and CDR2 are LGHDT and YNNKEL (reference sequence). Between the trimmed V and J ends, which lost 2 bases and 3 bases, there was a span of 0 bases. This CDR3 is 11 amino acids long. Here the CDR3 reads CASSQTDTQYF. In nucleotides, the CDR3 is TGTGCCAGCAGCCAAACAGATACGCAGTATTTT.

The J gene is TRBJ1-2, the V gene TRBV3-1 (or the pseudogene TRBV3-2); D might be TRBD1 (5 bases). CDR1 and CDR2 from the germline V gene are LGHDT and YNNKEL (reference sequence). The CDR3 totals 14 residues. V was pared by 0 bases and J by 2 bases, with 7 bases between. CDR3 protein: CASSQDDRNYGYTF. CDR3 bases: TGTGCCAGCAGCCAAGACGACAGAAACTATGGCTACACCTTC.

The V gene is TRBV18, the J gene TRBJ1-6; 7 nucleotides align to TRBD1. This CDR3 has 14 residues. Germline V gene sequence: CDR1 KGHSH, CDR2 LQKENI. The V gene end was trimmed by 5 bases and the J gene end by 6 bases; junction bases not matched to a gene: 4. The chain's CDR3 is CASSKDRANSPLHF. The CDR3 DNA reads as TGTGCCAGCTCAAAAGACAGGGCTAATTCACCCCTCCACTTT.

The chain has TRBV15 and TRBJ2-1, with 7 bases aligning to TRBD2. The CDR3 spans 17 residues. CDR1 is LNHNV, CDR2 YYDKDF, per germline (reference sequence). Germline trimming cut 2 bases from V and 12 bases from J; bases unmatched to any gene: 19. CDR3 amino acids: CATSRMGGTLAYKGQFF. CDR3 in DNA: TGTGCCACCAGCAGAATGGGAGGGACTCTAGCCTACAAGGGGCAGTTCTTC.

The rearrangement joins TRBV5-1 to TRBJ2-1; TRBD1 or TRBD2 may be the D gene (7 bases each). Germline lookup yields CDR1 SGHRS and CDR2 YFSETQ. The CDR3 is 17 residues long. The V end was cut by 0 bases, the J end by 8 bases, with 21 bases between. CDR3 bases: TGCGCCAGCAGCTTGGGGACCCAGCCGCAGGGGGGGCATGAGCAGTTCTTC. It codes for CASSLGTQPQGGHEQFF.

The chain links TRBV4-1 to TRBJ2-7; either TRBD1 or TRBD2 may supply D (5 bases each). Deletions cut 0 bases from V and 2 bases from J, with 11 bases between. This CDR3 contains 15 residues. Germline loops: CDR1 MGHRA, CDR2 YSYEKL. The CDR3 protein is CASSQEEGFTYEQYV. The CDR3, as DNA: TGCGCCAGCAGCCAAGAAGAGGGGTTTACCTACGAGCAGTACGTC.

This sequence joins TRBV3-1 (or the pseudogene TRBV3-2) and TRBJ2-1; D might be TRBD1 (6 bases). Germline lookup yields CDR1 LGHDT and CDR2 YNNKEL (reference sequence). CDR3 size: 14 residues. V was clipped by 4 bases and J by 4 bases, with 11 bases between them. DNA of the CDR3: TGTGCCAGCAGCCCGGGACATTTTTACAATGAGCAGTTCTTC. Residues: CASSPGHFYNEQFF.

This sequence joins TRBV5-6 and TRBJ2-7; a possible D gene is TRBD1 (6 bases). The CDR3 totals 14 residues. Trimming took 5 bases from V and 2 from J, leaving 14 bases between them. CDR1 is SGHDT, CDR2 YYEEEE, per germline. In DNA form, the CDR3 reads TGTGCCAGCAGGGGCAGGGGAAGAACCTACGAGCAGTACGTC. As protein: CASRGRGRTYEQYV.

V and J are TRBV6-2 or TRBV6-3 and TRBJ2-2, with D possibly being TRBD2 (5 bases). The CDR3 totals 16 residues. V was shortened by 1 base and J by 6 bases, with 15 bases between the two germline ends. Per the germline V gene, CDR1 is MNHEY and CDR2 is SVGEGT. The CDR3 spells CASSYYGVRAAGELFF. CDR3 nucleotides: TGTGCCAGCAGTTACTACGGGGTAAGAGCCGCCGGGGAGCTGTTTTTT.

This clone was recorded a few times. This rearrangement joins TRBV19 to TRBJ1-1, with D maybe TRBD1 (5 bases). The CDR3 consists of 14 residues. V was clipped by 4 bases and J by 2 bases, with 11 bases between them. Germline V gene data show CDR1 as LNHDA and CDR2 as SQIVND (reference sequence). CDR3 region: CASSSRDLNTEAFF. For the CDR3, the DNA is TGTGCCAGTAGTAGCCGGGACCTAAACACTGAAGCTTTCTTT.

The chain recombines TRBV2 with TRBJ2-1; D is ambiguous. Germline assignment: CDR1 SNHLY and CDR2 FYNNEI. The CDR3 is 12 amino acids. V lost 2 bases and J 7 bases, leaving 6 bases between the germline ends. The CDR3 reads CASSELGNEQFF. The CDR3 DNA sequence: TGTGCCAGCAGTGAACTAGGGAATGAGCAGTTCTTC. Drawing the rest from reference TRBV2 and TRBJ2-1, the complete variable domain is EPEVTQTPSHQVTQMGQEVILRCVPISNHLYFYWYRQILGQKVEFLVSFYNNEISEKSEIFDDQFSVERPDGSNFTLKIRSTKLEDSAMYFCASSELGNEQFFGPGTRLTVL.

V gene TRBV6-1 combines with J gene TRBJ2-4; D gene uncertain. CDR1 is MNHNS and CDR2 is SASEGT in the germline V gene. V was cut by 3 bases and J by 6 bases, with 9 bases left in between. The length of the CDR3 is 13 residues. DNA of the CDR3: TGTGCCAGCAGTGACCCGCCAGTAAACATTCAGTACTTC. Protein: CASSDPPVNIQYF.

This clone has a single count. J is TRBJ1-2 and V is TRBV7-9, with a possible D match to TRBD1 (5 bases). Germline V gene lookup returns CDR1 SEHNR and CDR2 FQNEAQ (reference sequence). The CDR3 runs 16 residues. The germline V and J ends were trimmed by 5 bases and 4 bases, with 20 bases remaining between them. Here the CDR3 DNA reads TGTGCCAGCAGCGACTGGGACTTAATTTCTAGCTATGGCTACACCTTC. It codes for CASSDWDLISSYGYTF. Complete variable domain (other parts from reference TRBV7-9 and TRBJ1-2): DTGVSQNPRHKITKRGQNVTFRCDPISEHNRLYWYRQTLGQGPEFLTYFQNEAQLEKSRLLSDRFSAERPKGSFSTLEIQRTEQGDSAMYLCASSDWDLISSYGYTFGSGTRLTVV.

The V gene is TRBV30, the J gene TRBJ1-2; weak D call: TRBD1 (5 bases). CDR3 length equals 13 residues. Germline V gives CDR1 GTSNPN, CDR2 SVGIG (reference sequence). Trimming removed 0 bases at V and 5 bases at J, with 10 bases between. The CDR3 sequence is CAWSVQAVYGYTF. The CDR3 DNA reads as TGTGCCTGGAGTGTACAGGCAGTGTATGGCTACACCTTC.

The chain employs TRBV7-8 and TRBJ1-5; D is uncertain. The germline V and J ends were trimmed by 5 bases and 0 bases, with 17 bases remaining between them. Germline CDR1 and CDR2: SGHVS and FQNEAQ. This CDR3 is built from 17 residues. The CDR3 loop reads CASSPRRTGYSNQPQHF. The DNA for the CDR3 is TGTGCCAGCAGCCCGCGCCGGACGGGATATAGCAATCAGCCCCAGCATTTT.

This rearrangement joins TRBV29-1 to TRBJ2-2, with D perhaps matching TRBD1 (5 bases). The CDR3 length is 13 residues. Germline V gene data show CDR1 as SQVTM and CDR2 as ANQGSEA. V gave up 7 bases and J gave up 6 bases, with 15 bases separating them. The CDR3: CSALSQGAGELFF. CDR3 sequence (DNA): TGCAGCGCCCTCTCTCAGGGTGCCGGGGAGCTGTTTTTT.

The J gene is TRBJ1-3, the V gene TRBV25-1, with 9 bases fitting TRBD1. The germline gives CDR1 MGHDK, CDR2 SYGVNS. The CDR3 is 14 amino acids. With 3 bases clipped from V and 8 bases from J, the junction kept 5 bases outside the gene matches. The CDR3 loop is CASSDDRGGDTIYF. The CDR3 region has the DNA TGTGCCAGCAGTGACGACAGGGGGGGAGACACCATATATTTT.

V usage is TRBV28 and J usage is TRBJ2-3; possibly TRBD1 for D (6 bases). CDR1 MDHEN and CDR2 SYDVKM come from the germline V gene. V was trimmed by 3 bases and J by 0 bases, leaving 16 bases between them. The CDR3 is 17 residues long. The CDR3 sequence: CASSFPRGSSSTDTQYF. CDR3 nucleotides: TGTGCCAGCAGTTTCCCCAGGGGTAGCTCTAGCACAGATACGCAGTATTTT.

J is TRBJ2-5 and V is TRBV19; 8 positions match TRBD1. The V gene's germline CDR1 is LNHDA and CDR2 SQIVND (reference sequence). The CDR3 has 14 residues. Trimming at V came to 1 base and at J to 4 bases, leaving 2 bases not matched to a gene. In DNA form, the CDR3 reads TGTGCCAGTAGTATAGCAGGGGGCACAGAGACCCAGTACTTC. Its translation: CASSIAGGTETQYF.

V is TRBV2 and J is TRBJ2-5, with D unresolved. There are 13 residues in the CDR3. V dropped 0 bases and J dropped 5 bases, with 7 bases sitting between them. The germline V gene encodes CDR1 SNHLY and CDR2 FYNNEI. CDR3 nucleotide sequence: TGTGCCAGCAGTGAAGCCTCCTGGGAGACCCAGTACTTC. Its translation is CASSEASWETQYF. The entire variable domain, with the rest obtained from reference TRBV2 and TRBJ2-5, is as follows: EPEVTQTPSHQVTQMGQEVILRCVPISNHLYFYWYRQILGQKVEFLVSFYNNEISEKSEIFDDQFSVERPDGSNFTLKIRSTKLEDSAMYFCASSEASWETQYFGPGTRLLVL.

The chain employs TRBV7-9 and TRBJ1-2; D may be TRBD1 (5 bases). The CDR3 is 12 amino acids. V lost 3 bases and J 4 bases, leaving 6 bases between the germline ends. CDR1 and CDR2 (germline): SEHNR, FQNEAQ (reference sequence). CDR3 sequence: CASSFDSYGYTF. CDR3 coding DNA: TGTGCCAGCAGCTTCGACAGCTATGGCTACACCTTC.

The chain is built from TRBV7-2 and TRBJ1-6; D call uncertain. Germline loops: CDR1 SGHTA, CDR2 FQGNSA. V shed 2 bases and J shed 6 bases, with 14 bases lying between them. The CDR3 has 16 amino acids. The DNA for the CDR3 is TGTGCCAGCAGCTTATTTGTGGGGTTCGGTAATTCACCCCTCCACTTT. Translating it yields CASSLFVGFGNSPLHF.

V and J are TRBV3-1 (or the pseudogene TRBV3-2) and TRBJ1-6; 8 bases fit TRBD1. The CDR3 totals 14 residues. Trimming cost V 5 bases and J 9 bases; bases outside gene matches: 6. Germline CDR1 is LGHDT and CDR2 is YNNKEL (reference sequence). CDR3 loop: CASSSGQGGSPLHF. As DNA, the CDR3 is TGTGCCAGCAGCTCCGGACAGGGAGGTTCACCCCTCCACTTT.

The CDR3 DNA sequence: TGTGCCAGCAGTTATAATACAAATGAAAAACTGTTTTTT. This translates into CASSYNTNEKLFF. V usage is TRBV3-1 (or the pseudogene TRBV3-2) and J usage is TRBJ1-4; D unresolved. V was shortened by 6 bases and J by 5 bases, with 10 bases between the two germline ends. CDR1 is LGHDT, CDR2 YNNKEL, per germline (reference sequence). This CDR3 contains 13 residues.